These T cell receptor beta chains were read from a single sample in a study of T cell responses to AZD1222 COVID-19 vaccine. Only in-frame clones appear in the TCRdb table, and some are missing; sequencing was by immunoSEQ multiplex PCR. The sample table includes around 140,000 clones. The sample comprised peripheral blood. The receptors stem from an adult in good health. The CDR3 runs from the conserved cysteine through the conserved F or W. Fields, in order: V gene, D gene, J gene, CDR3 protein, CDR3 DNA. The D gene is left open where the match is weak.

TRBV21-1,.,TRBJ2-7,CASSKVAAESSYEQYF,TGTGCCAGCAGCAAAGTCGCGGCAGAGAGCTCCTACGAGCAGTACTTC
TRBV19,TRBD1,TRBJ1-1,CASRTGQGNTEAFF,TGTGCCAGTAGAACGGGACAGGGAAACACTGAAGCTTTCTTT
TRBV10-1,.,TRBJ1-1,CASGAGVRTEAFF,TGCGCCAGCGGGGCAGGGGTTAGGACTGAAGCTTTCTTT
TRBV2,.,TRBJ1-5,CASSFPQGSQHF,TGTGCCAGCTCTTTCCCCCAGGGGTCCCAGCATTTT
TRBV19,.,TRBJ1-4,CASSISRRVGEKLFF,TGTGCCAGTAGTATAAGTCGTCGGGTAGGTGAAAAACTGTTTTTT
TRBV10-3,TRBD1,TRBJ1-5,CAISEHRDRDYSNQPQHF,TGTGCCATCAGTGAGCACCGGGACAGGGACTATAGCAATCAGCCCCAGCATTTT
TRBV4-3,.,TRBJ2-7,CASSRNTPGLTFYEQYF,TGCGCCAGCAGCCGAAACACCCCGGGACTTACGTTCTACGAGCAGTACTTC
TRBV6-5,.,TRBJ2-7,CASSPARGKAYEQYF,TGTGCCAGCAGCCCCGCTAGGGGCAAAGCCTACGAGCAGTACTTC
TRBV6-5,.,TRBJ2-7,CASRERSNRDYEQYF,TGTGCCAGCAGGGAGAGATCAAATAGGGACTACGAGCAGTACTTC
TRBV24-1,.,TRBJ1-5,CATRDLTENQPQHF,TGTGCCACCAGGGACTTGACAGAAAATCAGCCCCAGCATTTT
TRBV4-1,TRBD2,TRBJ2-1,CASSQDPAGGYNEQFF,TGCGCCAGCAGCCAAGATCCAGCGGGGGGCTACAATGAGCAGTTCTTC
TRBV12-5,.,TRBJ1-2,CASGSQFSNGYTF,TGTGCTAGTGGTTCCCAATTCTCGAATGGCTACACCTTC
TRBV30,TRBD1,TRBJ1-2,CAWSGGDRGYGYTF,TGTGCCTGGAGTGGGGGGGACAGGGGATATGGCTACACCTTC
TRBV12-3/TRBV12-4,.,TRBJ1-4,CASSLGEKLFF,TGTGCCAGCAGTTTGGGGGAAAAACTGTTTTTT
TRBV25-1,.,TRBJ1-2,CASSGLGPLGSDYGYTF,TGTGCCAGCAGTGGTTTGGGCCCCCTTGGATCGGACTATGGCTACACCTTC
TRBV7-2,TRBD2,TRBJ2-5,CASSLVGGGAFLETQYF,TGTGCCAGCAGCTTAGTCGGCGGGGGGGCATTTTTAGAGACCCAGTACTTC
TRBV7-8,TRBD2,TRBJ2-3,CASSLAGRGALTDTQYF,TGTGCCAGCAGCTTAGCGGGGCGGGGGGCTCTCACAGATACGCAGTATTTT
TRBV5-1,TRBD1,TRBJ2-6,CASSLEGAPGANVLTF,TGCGCCAGCAGCTTGGAGGGGGCGCCTGGGGCCAACGTCCTGACTTTC
TRBV7-8,TRBD2,TRBJ2-2,CASSSRTSGTANTGELFF,TGTGCCAGCAGCTCCCGGACTAGCGGGACGGCGAACACCGGGGAGCTGTTTTTT
TRBV12-3/TRBV12-4,TRBD2,TRBJ2-1,CASSPGLGVLFF,TGTGCCAGCAGCCCAGGACTAGGGGTCCTGTTCTTC
TRBV28,.,TRBJ1-2,CASSSFYGYTF,TGTGCCAGCAGTTCCTTCTATGGCTACACCTTC
TRBV18,TRBD1,TRBJ1-5,CASSPLGQGSNQPQHF,TGTGCCAGCTCACCACTGGGACAGGGTAGCAATCAGCCCCAGCATTTT
TRBV6-1,TRBD1,TRBJ1-6,CASSEAWTGGESPLHF,TGTGCCAGCAGTGAAGCCTGGACAGGGGGGGAGTCACCCCTCCACTTT
TRBV4-3,TRBD1,TRBJ1-3,CASSQQTGRGNTIYF,TGCGCCAGCAGCCAACAGACAGGGAGGGGAAACACCATATATTTT
TRBV4-3,TRBD2,TRBJ2-1,CASSQDGGLAFGNEQFF,TGCGCCAGCAGCCAAGACGGCGGACTAGCGTTTGGCAATGAGCAGTTCTTC
TRBV6-5,TRBD1,TRBJ2-7,CASTPRDSLTYEQYF,TGTGCCAGCACCCCAAGGGACAGCTTAACCTACGAGCAGTACTTC
TRBV28,.,TRBJ1-5,CASSLPEQPPNQPQHF,TGTGCCAGCAGTTTGCCGGAACAGCCACCTAATCAGCCCCAGCATTTT
TRBV19,.,TRBJ1-4,CASSPGTTATNEKLFF,TGTGCCAGTAGCCCCGGGACAACTGCAACTAATGAAAAACTGTTTTTT
TRBV18,.,TRBJ1-1,CASSPLPQGNTEAFF,TGTGCCAGCTCACCGCTCCCACAGGGGAACACTGAAGCTTTCTTT
TRBV3-1/TRBV3-2,TRBD2,TRBJ2-2,CASSHAGGYTGELFF,TGTGCCAGCAGCCATGCGGGGGGGTACACCGGGGAGCTGTTTTTT
TRBV5-1,TRBD1,TRBJ1-1,CASSRDSMNTEAFF,TGCGCCAGCAGCAGGGACAGCATGAACACTGAAGCTTTCTTT
TRBV2,.,TRBJ1-1,CASRQYMNTEAFF,TGTGCCAGCAGGCAATACATGAACACTGAAGCTTTCTTT
TRBV18,.,TRBJ2-6,CASSPSSSGANVLTF,TGTGCCAGCTCACCATCTTCCTCTGGGGCCAACGTCCTGACTTTC
TRBV10-3,TRBD1,TRBJ2-5,CAIKWTGGAGETQYF,TGTGCCATCAAGTGGACAGGGGGCGCGGGAGAGACCCAGTACTTC
TRBV6-2/TRBV6-3,TRBD2,TRBJ2-2,CASSLGGGAGGELFF,TGTGCCAGCAGTTTGGGCGGGGGGGCCGGCGGGGAGCTGTTTTTT
TRBV9,.,TRBJ1-2,CASSRKRETSGYTF,TGTGCCAGCAGTAGAAAACGGGAGACCTCGGGCTACACCTTC
TRBV9,TRBD1,TRBJ1-1,CASSVVRDRMNTEAFF,TGTGCCAGCAGCGTAGTTCGGGACAGGATGAACACTGAAGCTTTCTTT
TRBV7-9,.,TRBJ1-6,CASTPDVNNSPLHF,TGTGCCAGCACCCCCGATGTCAATAATTCACCCCTCCACTTT
TRBV5-4,.,TRBJ1-1,CASSPTPLGWNTEAFF,TGTGCCAGCAGCCCAACACCTTTAGGATGGAACACTGAAGCTTTCTTT
TRBV30,TRBD1,TRBJ1-1,CAWRTDRANTEAFF,TGTGCCTGGAGGACAGACAGGGCTAACACTGAAGCTTTCTTT
TRBV7-8,TRBD1,TRBJ1-6,CASSLRGTALYNSPLHF,TGTGCCAGCAGCTTACGGGGGACAGCTCTTTATAATTCACCCCTCCACTTT
TRBV7-2,.,TRBJ2-5,CASSLVAQETQYF,TGTGCCAGCAGCTTAGTGGCCCAAGAGACCCAGTACTTC
TRBV7-7,.,TRBJ1-3,CASSLGPFSGNTIYF,TGTGCCAGCAGCTTAGGGCCGTTCTCTGGAAACACCATATATTTT
TRBV6-6,.,TRBJ1-5,CASSRDREQPQHF,TGTGCCAGCAGTAGGGACCGCGAGCAGCCCCAGCATTTT
TRBV6-1,.,TRBJ1-1,CASSDVPGRDTEAFF,TGTGCCAGCAGTGATGTACCGGGTAGGGACACTGAAGCTTTCTTT
TRBV6-1,.,TRBJ1-1,CASSDRKVSLNTEAFF,TGTGCCAGCAGTGACCGAAAAGTGTCCTTGAACACTGAAGCTTTCTTT
TRBV27,TRBD1,TRBJ1-4,CASSVDRAGGEKLFF,TGTGCCAGCAGTGTCGACAGGGCCGGGGGTGAAAAACTGTTTTTT
TRBV2,.,TRBJ1-4,CASSELGYEKLFF,TGTGCCAGCAGTGAACTTGGGTATGAAAAACTGTTTTTT
TRBV28,.,TRBJ2-1,CASSLWGFGGEGAINEQFF,TGTGCCAGCAGTTTATGGGGGTTTGGGGGCGAAGGGGCCATCAATGAGCAGTTCTTC
TRBV9,TRBD1,TRBJ2-7,CASSASGQGGEQYF,TGTGCCAGCAGCGCGTCGGGACAGGGTGGCGAGCAGTACTTC
TRBV30,.,TRBJ2-5,CAWGGRLGETQYF,TGTGCCTGGGGTGGGAGGTTAGGGGAGACCCAGTACTTC
TRBV7-9,.,TRBJ1-2,CASSLVPLDYGYTF,TGTGCCAGCAGCTTAGTTCCGCTGGACTATGGCTACACCTTC
TRBV9,TRBD2,TRBJ2-3,CASSVDGGADTQYF,TGTGCCAGCAGCGTAGACGGGGGGGCTGATACGCAGTATTTT
TRBV28,TRBD1,TRBJ1-4,CASSLRYRGTNEKLFF,TGTGCCAGCAGTTTGCGCTACAGGGGAACTAATGAAAAACTGTTTTTT
TRBV27,TRBD1,TRBJ1-4,CASSQRDRALRNEKLFF,TGTGCCAGCAGTCAGCGGGACAGGGCGCTAAGGAACGAAAAACTGTTTTTT
TRBV11-3,TRBD1,TRBJ2-7,CASSSSGTGDYEQYF,TGTGCCAGCAGCTCGAGCGGGACAGGGGACTACGAGCAGTACTTC
TRBV6-5,TRBD1,TRBJ2-1,CASTGDRVVNEQFF,TGTGCCAGTACCGGCGACAGGGTGGTCAATGAGCAGTTCTTC
TRBV6-6,TRBD2,TRBJ2-3,CASSLMGHRGGPDTQYF,TGTGCCAGCAGTCTGATGGGCCACCGGGGGGGCCCAGATACGCAGTATTTT
TRBV7-8,TRBD1,TRBJ2-3,CASSLLIGGTNTQYF,TGTGCCAGCAGCTTATTGATAGGGGGCACCAATACGCAGTATTTT